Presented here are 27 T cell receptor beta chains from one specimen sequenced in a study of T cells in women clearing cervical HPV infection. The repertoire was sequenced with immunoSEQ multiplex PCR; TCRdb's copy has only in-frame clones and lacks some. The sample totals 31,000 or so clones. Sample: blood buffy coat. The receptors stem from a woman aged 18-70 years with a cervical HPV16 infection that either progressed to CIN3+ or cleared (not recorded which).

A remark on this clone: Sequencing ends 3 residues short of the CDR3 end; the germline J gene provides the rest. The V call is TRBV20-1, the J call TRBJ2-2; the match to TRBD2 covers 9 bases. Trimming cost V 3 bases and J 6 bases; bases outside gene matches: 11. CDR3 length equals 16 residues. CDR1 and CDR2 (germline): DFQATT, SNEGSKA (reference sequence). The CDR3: CSARRATSGPAGELFF. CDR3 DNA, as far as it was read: TGCAGTGCTAGGCGTGCGACTAGCGGTCCTGCCGGGGAG.

CDR3 DNA (partial): TGTGCCAGCAGCTTAGGAACAGGCTCTAACTATGGT. It encodes CASSLGTGSNYG. The complete CDR3 sequence is CASSLGTGSNYGQYF. The chain carries TRBV7-8 and TRBJ2-4, with D possibly being TRBD1 (5 bases). The read ends 3 residues before the CDR3 terminus; that terminus is restored from the germline J gene. The V gene's germline CDR1 is SGHVS and CDR2 FQNEAQ. The CDR3 totals 15 residues. Supplemented by reference TRBV7-8 and TRBJ2-4, the full variable domain reads GAGVSQSPRYKVAKRGQDVALRCDPISGHVSLFWYQQALGQGPEFLTYFQNEAQLDKSGLPSDRFFAERPEGSVSTLKIQRTQQEDSAVYLCASSLGTGSNYGQYFGAGTRLSVL.

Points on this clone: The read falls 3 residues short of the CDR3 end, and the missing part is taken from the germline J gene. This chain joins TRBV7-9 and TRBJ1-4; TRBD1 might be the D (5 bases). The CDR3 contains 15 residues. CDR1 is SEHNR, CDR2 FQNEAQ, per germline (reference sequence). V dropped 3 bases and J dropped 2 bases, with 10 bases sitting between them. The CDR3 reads CASSFGGSTNEKLFF. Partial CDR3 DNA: TGTGCCAGCAGCTTCGGGGGATCCACTAATGAAAAA. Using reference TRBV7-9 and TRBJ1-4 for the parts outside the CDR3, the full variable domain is DTGVSQNPRHKITKRGQNVTFRCDPISEHNRLYWYRQTLGQGPEFLTYFQNEAQLEKSRLLSDRFSAERPKGSFSTLEIQRTEQGDSAMYLCASSFGGSTNEKLFFGSGTQLSVL.

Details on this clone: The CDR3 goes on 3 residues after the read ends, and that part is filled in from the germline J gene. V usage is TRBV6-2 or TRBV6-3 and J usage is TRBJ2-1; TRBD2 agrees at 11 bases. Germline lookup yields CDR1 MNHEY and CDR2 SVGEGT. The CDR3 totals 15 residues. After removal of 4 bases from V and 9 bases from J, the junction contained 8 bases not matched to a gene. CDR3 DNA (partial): TGTGCCAGCAGTTCATCTAGCGGGAGGTTTGGTGAG. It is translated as CASSSSSGRFGE. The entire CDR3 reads CASSSSSGRFGEQFF.

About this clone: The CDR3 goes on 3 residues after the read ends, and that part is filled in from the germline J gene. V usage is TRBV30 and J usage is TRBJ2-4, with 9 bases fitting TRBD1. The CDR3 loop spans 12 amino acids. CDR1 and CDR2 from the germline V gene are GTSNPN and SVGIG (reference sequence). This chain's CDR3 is CASNRGQSGQYF. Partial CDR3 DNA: TGTGCCTCAAACAGGGGGCAGAGTGGT.

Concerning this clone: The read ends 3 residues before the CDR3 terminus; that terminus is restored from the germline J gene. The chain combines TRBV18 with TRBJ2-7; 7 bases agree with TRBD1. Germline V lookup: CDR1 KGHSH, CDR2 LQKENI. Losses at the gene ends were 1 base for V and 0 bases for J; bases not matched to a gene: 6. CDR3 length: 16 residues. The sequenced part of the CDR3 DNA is TGTGCCAGCTCACCACAGGGGACAGAAAACTCCTACGAG. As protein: CASSPQGTENSYE. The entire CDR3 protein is CASSPQGTENSYEQYF. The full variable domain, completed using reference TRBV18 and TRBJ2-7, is NAGVMQNPRHLVRRRGQEARLRCSPMKGHSHVYWYRQLPEEGLKFMVYLQKENIIDESGMPKERFSAEFPKEGPSILRIQQVVRGDSAAYFCASSPQGTENSYEQYFGPGTRLTVT.

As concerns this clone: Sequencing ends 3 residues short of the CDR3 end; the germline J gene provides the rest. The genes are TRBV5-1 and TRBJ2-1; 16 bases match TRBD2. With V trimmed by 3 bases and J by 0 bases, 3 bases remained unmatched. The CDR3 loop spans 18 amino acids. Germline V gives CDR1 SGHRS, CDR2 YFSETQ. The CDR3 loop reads CASSWGLAGGSSYNEQFF. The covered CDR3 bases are TGCGCCAGCAGCTGGGGACTAGCGGGAGGGTCCTCCTACAATGAG.

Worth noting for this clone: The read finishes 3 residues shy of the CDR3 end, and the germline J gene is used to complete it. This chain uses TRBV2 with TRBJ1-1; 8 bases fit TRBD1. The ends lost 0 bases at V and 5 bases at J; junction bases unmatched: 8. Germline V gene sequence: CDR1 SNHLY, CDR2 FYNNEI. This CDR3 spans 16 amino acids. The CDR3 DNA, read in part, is TGTGCCAGCAGTGAAGCGCTGGCAGGGGGCTTTACTGAA. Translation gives CASSEALAGGFTE. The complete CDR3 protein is CASSEALAGGFTEAFF.

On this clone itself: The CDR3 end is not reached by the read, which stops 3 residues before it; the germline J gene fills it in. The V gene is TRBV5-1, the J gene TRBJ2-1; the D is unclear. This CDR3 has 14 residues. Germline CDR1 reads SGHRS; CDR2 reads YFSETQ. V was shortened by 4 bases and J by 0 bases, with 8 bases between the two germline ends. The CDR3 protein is CASSASGSYNEQFF. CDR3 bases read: TGCGCCAGCAGCGCTAGTGGCTCCTACAATGAG.

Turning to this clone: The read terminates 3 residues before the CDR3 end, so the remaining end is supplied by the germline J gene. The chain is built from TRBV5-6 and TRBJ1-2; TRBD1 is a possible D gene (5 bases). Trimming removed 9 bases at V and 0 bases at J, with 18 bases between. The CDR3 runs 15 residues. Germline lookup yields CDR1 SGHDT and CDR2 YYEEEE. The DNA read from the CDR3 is TGTGCCACCTCGGGACTTACAACTCCTAACTATGGC. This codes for CATSGLTTPNYG. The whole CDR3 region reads CATSGLTTPNYGYTF.

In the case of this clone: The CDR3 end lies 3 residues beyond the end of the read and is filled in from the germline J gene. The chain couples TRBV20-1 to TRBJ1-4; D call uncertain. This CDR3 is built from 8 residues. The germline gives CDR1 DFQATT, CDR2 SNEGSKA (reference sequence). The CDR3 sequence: CSARGLFF. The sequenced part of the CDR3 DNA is TGCAGTGCTCGCGGA.

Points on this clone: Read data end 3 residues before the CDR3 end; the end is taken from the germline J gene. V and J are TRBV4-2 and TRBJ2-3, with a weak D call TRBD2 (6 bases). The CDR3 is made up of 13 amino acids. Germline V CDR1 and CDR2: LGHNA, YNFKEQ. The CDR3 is CASSRGLNQPQYF. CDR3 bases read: TGTGCCAGCAGCCGGGGACTCAATCAGCCG.

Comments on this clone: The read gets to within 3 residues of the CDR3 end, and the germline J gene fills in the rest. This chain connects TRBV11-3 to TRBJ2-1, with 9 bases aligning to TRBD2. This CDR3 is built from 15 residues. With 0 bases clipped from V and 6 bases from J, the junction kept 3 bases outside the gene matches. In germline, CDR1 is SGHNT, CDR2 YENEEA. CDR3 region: CASSLDQRGANEQFF. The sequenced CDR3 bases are TGTGCCAGCAGCTTAGATCAGCGGGGGGCCAATGAG.

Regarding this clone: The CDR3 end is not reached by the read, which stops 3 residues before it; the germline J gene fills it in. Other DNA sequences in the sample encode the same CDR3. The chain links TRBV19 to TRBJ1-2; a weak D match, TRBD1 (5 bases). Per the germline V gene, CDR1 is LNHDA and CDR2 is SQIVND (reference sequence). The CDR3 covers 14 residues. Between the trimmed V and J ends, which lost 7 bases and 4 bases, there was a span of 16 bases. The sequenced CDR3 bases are TGTGCCAGTAACGCCCACGGGGGAAGCTATGGC. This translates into CASNAHGGSYG. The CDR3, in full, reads CASNAHGGSYGYTF.

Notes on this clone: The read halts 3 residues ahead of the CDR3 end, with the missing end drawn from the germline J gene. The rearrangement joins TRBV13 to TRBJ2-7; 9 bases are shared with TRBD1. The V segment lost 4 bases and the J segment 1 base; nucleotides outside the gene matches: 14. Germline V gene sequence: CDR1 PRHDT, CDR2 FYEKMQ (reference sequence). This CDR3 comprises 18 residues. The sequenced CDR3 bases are TGTGCCAGCAGCTCCACCTCCTTTTTCGGGACAGGGTCCTACGAG. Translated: CASSSTSFFGTGSYE. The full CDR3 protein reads CASSSTSFFGTGSYEQYF.

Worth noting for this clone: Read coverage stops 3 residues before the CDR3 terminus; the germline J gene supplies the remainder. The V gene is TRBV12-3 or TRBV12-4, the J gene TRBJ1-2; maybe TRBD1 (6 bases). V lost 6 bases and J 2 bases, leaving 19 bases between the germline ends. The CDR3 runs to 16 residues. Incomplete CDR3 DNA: TGTGCCAGCAGATCCGGGGGGCGCGAAAGAAACTATGGC. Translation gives CASRSGGRERNYG. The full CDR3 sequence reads CASRSGGRERNYGYTF.

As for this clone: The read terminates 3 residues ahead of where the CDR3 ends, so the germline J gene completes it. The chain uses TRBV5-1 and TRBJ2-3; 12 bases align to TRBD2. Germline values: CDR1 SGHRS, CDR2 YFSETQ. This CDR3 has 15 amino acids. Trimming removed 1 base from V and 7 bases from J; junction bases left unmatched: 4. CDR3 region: CASSLFTSGGNTQYF. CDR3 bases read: TGCGCCAGCAGCTTGTTTACTAGCGGGGGGAATACG.

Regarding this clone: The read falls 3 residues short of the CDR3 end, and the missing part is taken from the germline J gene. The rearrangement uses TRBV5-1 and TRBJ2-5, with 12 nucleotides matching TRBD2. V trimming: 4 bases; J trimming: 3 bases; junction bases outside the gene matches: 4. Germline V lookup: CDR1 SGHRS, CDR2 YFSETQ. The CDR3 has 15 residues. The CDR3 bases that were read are TGCGCCAGCAGCCCTGCTAGCGGGAGGGAAGAGACC. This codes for CASSPASGREET. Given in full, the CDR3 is CASSPASGREETQYF.

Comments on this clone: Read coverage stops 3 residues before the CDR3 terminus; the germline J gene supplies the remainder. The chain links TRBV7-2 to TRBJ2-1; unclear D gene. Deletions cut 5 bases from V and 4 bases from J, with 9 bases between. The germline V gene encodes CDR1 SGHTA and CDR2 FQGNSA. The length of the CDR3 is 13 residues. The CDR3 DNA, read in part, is TGTGCCAGCAGCCCATTAGTGTACAATGAG. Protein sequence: CASSPLVYNE. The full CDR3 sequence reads CASSPLVYNEQFF.

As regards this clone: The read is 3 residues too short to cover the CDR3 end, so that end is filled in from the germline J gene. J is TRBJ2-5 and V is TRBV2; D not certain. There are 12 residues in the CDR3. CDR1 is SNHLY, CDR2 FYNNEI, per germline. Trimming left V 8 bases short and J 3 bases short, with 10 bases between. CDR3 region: CASGTEEETQYF. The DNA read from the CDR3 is TGTGCCAGCGGTACAGAGGAAGAGACC.

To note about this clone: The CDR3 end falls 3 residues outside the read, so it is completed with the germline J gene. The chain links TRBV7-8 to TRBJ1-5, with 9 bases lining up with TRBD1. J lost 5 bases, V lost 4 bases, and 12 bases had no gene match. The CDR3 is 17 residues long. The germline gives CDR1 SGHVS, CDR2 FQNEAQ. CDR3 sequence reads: CASSSTTGGKLYQPQHF. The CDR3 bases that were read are TGTGCCAGCAGCTCAACCACAGGGGGCAAACTATATCAGCCC.

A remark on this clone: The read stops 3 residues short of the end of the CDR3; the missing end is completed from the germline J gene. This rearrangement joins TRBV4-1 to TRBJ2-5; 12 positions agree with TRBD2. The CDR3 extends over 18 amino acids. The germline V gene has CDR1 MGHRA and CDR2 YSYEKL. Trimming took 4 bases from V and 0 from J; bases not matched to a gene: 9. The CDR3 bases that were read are TGCGCCAGCAGCCCCCGACTTACTAGCGGGGGGAACCAAGAGACC. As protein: CASSPRLTSGGNQET. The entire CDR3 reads CASSPRLTSGGNQETQYF.

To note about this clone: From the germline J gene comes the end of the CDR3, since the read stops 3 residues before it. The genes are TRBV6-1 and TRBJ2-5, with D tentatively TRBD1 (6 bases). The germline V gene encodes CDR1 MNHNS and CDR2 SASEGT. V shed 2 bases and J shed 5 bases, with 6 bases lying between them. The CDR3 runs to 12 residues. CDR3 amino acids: CASSEQGETQYF. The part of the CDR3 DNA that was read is TGTGCCAGCAGTGAACAGGGGGAGACC.

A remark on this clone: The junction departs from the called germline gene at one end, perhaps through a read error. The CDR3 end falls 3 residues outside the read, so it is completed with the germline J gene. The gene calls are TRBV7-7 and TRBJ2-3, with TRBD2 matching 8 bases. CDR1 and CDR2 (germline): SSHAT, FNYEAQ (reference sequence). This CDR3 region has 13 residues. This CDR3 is CASSLAGTGTQYF. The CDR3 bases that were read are TGTGCTAGCAGCTTAGCGGGGACTGGGACG.

The part of the CDR3 DNA that was read is TGCGCCAGCAGCTTTGGACAGCACTATGGC. Its protein is CASSFGQHYG. The full CDR3 is CASSFGQHYGYTF. The gene calls are TRBV5-1 and TRBJ1-2; tentative D call: TRBD1 (6 bases). The read stops 3 residues short of the end of the CDR3; the missing end is completed from the germline J gene. The V gene's germline CDR1 is SGHRS and CDR2 YFSETQ. The ends were cut back, 2 bases at V and 3 bases at J, with 8 bases in the middle. This CDR3 comprises 13 residues. Together with reference TRBV5-1 and TRBJ1-2, the CDR3 gives the full variable domain: KAGVTQTPRYLIKTRGQQVTLSCSPISGHRSVSWYQQTPGQGLQFLFEYFSETQRNKGNFPGRFSGRQFSNSRSEMNVSTLELGDSALYLCASSFGQHYGYTFGSGTRLTVV.

The CDR3 spells CASSFPGTDGNTIYF. CDR3 DNA, as far as it was read: TGTGCCAGCAGCTTCCCAGGGACAGATGGAAACACC. V and J are TRBV5-8 and TRBJ1-3, with 7 bases lining up with TRBD1. The missing CDR3 end, 3 residues past where the read stops, is filled in from the germline J gene. This CDR3 spans 15 amino acids. Trimming took 2 bases from V and 3 from J; bases not matched to a gene: 5. Germline V gives CDR1 SGHTS, CDR2 YDEGEE.

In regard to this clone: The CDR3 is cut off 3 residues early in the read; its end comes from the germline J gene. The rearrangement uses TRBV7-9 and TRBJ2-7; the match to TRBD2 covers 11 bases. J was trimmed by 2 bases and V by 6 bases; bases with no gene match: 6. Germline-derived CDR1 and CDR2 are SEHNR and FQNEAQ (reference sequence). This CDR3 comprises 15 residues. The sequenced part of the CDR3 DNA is TGTGCCAGCAGACTTACTAGCGGGGGCACCTACGAG. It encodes CASRLTSGGTYE. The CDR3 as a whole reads CASRLTSGGTYEQYF.